This T cell receptor beta chain stems from a study of radiotherapy plus CTLA-4 blockade in lung cancer. Data came from immunoSEQ multiplex PCR; TCRdb stores just in-frame clones and leaves some out. The sample lists about 54,000 clones, around 85% occurring once. This clone was observed a single time. Antigen: not known. Study findings and constraints: TCR clones from tumors expanded in blood after radiotherapy plus ipilimumab.

CDR3 length: 18 amino acids. V lost 4 bases and J 3 bases, leaving 25 bases between the germline ends. Germline CDR1 reads SGHNT; CDR2 reads YYREEE (reference sequence). The specimen was peripheral blood, collected from a patient treated with radiotherapy plus ipilimumab. The TCR originated in a human donor with non-small cell lung cancer who had a partial response to radiotherapy plus ipilimumab. The chain carries TRBV5-4 and TRBJ1-2, with D possibly TRBD1 on 5 matching bases. The CDR3 sequence: CASSPRGRLRGRYYGYTF. The CDR3 bases are TGTGCCAGCAGCCCAAGGGGCCGTCTTCGAGGTAGGTACTATGGCTACACCTTC.